This TCR beta chain was documented in a study of T cell responses to AZD1222 COVID-19 vaccine. Study-level points and caveats: Two AZD1222 administrations were followed by greater Spike-specific TCR breadth and depth. Possibly, clonal diversity was underestimated; donors were largely white British and included more females.

Trimming removed 0 bases from V and 7 bases from J; junction bases left unmatched: 6. Germline values: CDR1 SGHRS, CDR2 YFSETQ. The CDR3 runs 15 residues. Using immunoSEQ multiplex PCR, the repertoire was profiled, and TCRdb retains in-frame clones only, with some absent. The sample has around 190,000 clones, 80% to 95% seen once. On this clone: Antigen unknown.

The rearrangement links TRBV5-1 to TRBJ2-4; 8 bases align to TRBD2. The receptor was isolated from an adult in good health. The source material was peripheral blood, sampled on day 0 of AZD1222 vaccination. CDR3 sequence (DNA): TGCGCCAGCAGCTTGGTGGCGGGGGGAGAGAACATTCAGTACTTC. Its protein product is CASSLVAGGENIQYF.